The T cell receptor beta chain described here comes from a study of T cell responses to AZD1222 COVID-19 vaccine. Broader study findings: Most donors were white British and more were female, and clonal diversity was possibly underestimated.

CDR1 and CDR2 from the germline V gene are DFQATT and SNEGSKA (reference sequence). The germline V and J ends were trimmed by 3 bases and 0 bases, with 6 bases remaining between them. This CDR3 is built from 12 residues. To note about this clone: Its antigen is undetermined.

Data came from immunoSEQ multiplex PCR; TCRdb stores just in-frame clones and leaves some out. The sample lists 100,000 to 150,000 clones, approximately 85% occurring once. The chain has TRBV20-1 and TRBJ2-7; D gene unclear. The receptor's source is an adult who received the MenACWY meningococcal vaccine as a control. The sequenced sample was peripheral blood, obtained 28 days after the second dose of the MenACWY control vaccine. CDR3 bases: TGCAGTGCTAGTGGCCGCTCCTACGAGCAGTACTTC. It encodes CSASGRSYEQYF.